Sequencing of this T cell receptor beta chain was carried out in a study of glioma-infiltrating T cells. This clonotype was detected many times. No antigen is known for it. Regarding the study as a whole: Tissue and blood shared very few CDR3 sequences. Non-neoplastic patients had below-expected tissue-blood divergence, while all gliomas exceeded expectation.

TCR alpha and beta CDR3 regions were amplified from RNA using iRepertoire nested multiplex PCR. Tissue mRNA or PBMC total RNA, roughly 95-400 ng, went into one-step reverse transcription and amplification. TCRdb fed the multiplex PCR reads into MiXCR, producing one record per CDR3 protein. The sample shows under 150,000 distinct CDR3 sequences, approximately 40% of them seen only once. Germline V gene data show CDR1 as MNHEY and CDR2 as SMNVEV (reference sequence). V gave up 5 bases and J gave up 7 bases, with 13 bases separating them. CDR3 length: 13 amino acids. The sequenced sample consisted of glioma tissue, nonneoplastic brain tissue, or PBMCs (not recorded which). The receptor's source is a human donor with low-grade glioma or glioblastoma, undergoing nonglioma brain surgery, or in good health (not recorded which). This chain links TRBV27 with TRBJ2-3; D remains ambiguous. The CDR3 bases are TGTGCCAGCAGTCCCGGCTACGAGTATACGCAGTATTTT. Protein sequence: CASSPGYEYTQYF.